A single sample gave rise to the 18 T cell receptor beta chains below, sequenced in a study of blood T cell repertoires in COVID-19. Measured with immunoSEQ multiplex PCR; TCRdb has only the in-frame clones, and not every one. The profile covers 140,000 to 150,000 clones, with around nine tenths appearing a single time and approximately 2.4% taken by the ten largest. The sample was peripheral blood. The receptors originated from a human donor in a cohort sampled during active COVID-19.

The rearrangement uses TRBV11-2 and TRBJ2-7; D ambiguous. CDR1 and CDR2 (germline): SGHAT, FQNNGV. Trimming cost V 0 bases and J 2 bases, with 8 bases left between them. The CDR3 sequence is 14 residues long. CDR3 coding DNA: TGTGCCAGCAGCTTAGATCCTGGGCCCTACGAGCAGTACTTC. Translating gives CASSLDPGPYEQYF.

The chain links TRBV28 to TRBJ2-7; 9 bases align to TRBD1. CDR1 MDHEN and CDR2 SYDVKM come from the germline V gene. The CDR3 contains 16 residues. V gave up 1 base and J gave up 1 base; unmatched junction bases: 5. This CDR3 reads CASSLYGGTGSYEQYF. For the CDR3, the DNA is TGTGCCAGCAGTTTATACGGGGGGACAGGGTCCTACGAGCAGTACTTC.

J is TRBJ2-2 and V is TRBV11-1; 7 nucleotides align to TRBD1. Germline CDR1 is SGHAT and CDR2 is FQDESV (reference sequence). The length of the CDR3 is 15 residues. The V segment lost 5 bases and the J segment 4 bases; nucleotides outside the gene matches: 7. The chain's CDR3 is CASSSRDRFTGELFF. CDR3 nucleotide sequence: TGTGCCAGCAGCAGCCGGGACAGATTCACCGGGGAGCTGTTTTTT.

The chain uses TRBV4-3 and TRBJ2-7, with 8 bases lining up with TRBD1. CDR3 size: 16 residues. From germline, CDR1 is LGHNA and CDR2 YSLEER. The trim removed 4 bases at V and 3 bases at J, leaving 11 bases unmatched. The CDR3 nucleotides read TGCGCCAGCAGCCTCCAGGGACAGGCCTCCCACTACGAGCAGTACTTC. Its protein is CASSLQGQASHYEQYF.

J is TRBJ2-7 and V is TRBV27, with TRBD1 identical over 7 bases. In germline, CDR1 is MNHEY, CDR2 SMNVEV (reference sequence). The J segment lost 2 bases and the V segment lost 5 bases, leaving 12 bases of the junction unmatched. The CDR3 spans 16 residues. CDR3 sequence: CASSPHYRDRAYEQYF. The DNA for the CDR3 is TGTGCCAGCAGTCCGCATTACCGGGACAGAGCCTACGAGCAGTACTTC.

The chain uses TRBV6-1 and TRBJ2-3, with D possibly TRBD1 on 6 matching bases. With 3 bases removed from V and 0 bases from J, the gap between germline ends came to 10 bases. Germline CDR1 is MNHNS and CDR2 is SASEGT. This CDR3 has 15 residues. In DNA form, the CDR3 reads TGTGCCAGCAGTGAGCAGGGGCGAAGCACAGATACGCAGTATTTT. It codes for CASSEQGRSTDTQYF.

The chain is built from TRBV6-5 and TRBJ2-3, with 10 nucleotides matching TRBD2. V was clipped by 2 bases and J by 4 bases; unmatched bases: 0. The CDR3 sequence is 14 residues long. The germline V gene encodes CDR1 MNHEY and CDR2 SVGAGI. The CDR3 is CASSYGTSADTQYF. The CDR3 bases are TGTGCCAGCAGTTACGGGACTAGCGCAGATACGCAGTATTTT.

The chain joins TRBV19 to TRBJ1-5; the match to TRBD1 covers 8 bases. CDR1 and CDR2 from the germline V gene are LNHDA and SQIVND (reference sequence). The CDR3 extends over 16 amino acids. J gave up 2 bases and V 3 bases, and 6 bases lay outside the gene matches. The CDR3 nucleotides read TGTGCCAGTAGTATTGGGGCAGGGGGCGGCAATCAGCCCCAGCATTTT. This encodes CASSIGAGGGNQPQHF.

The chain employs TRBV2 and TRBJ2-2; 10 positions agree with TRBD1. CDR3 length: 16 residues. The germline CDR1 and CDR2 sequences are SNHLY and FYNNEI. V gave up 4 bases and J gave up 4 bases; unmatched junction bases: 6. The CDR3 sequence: CASSVRQGAGTGELFF. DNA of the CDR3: TGTGCCAGCAGTGTCCGACAGGGGGCCGGCACCGGGGAGCTGTTTTTT.

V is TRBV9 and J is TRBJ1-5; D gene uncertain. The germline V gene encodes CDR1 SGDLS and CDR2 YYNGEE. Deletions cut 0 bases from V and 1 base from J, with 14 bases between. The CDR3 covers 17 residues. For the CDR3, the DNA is TGTGCCAGCAGCGTAGGGCCCGGGTTTGGGAGCAATCAGCCCCAGCATTTT. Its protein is CASSVGPGFGSNQPQHF. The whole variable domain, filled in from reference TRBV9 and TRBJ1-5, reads DSGVTQTPKHLITATGQRVTLRCSPRSGDLSVYWYQQSLDQGLQFLIQYYNGEERAKGNILERFSAQQFPDLHSELNLSSLELGDSALYFCASSVGPGFGSNQPQHFGDGTRLSIL.

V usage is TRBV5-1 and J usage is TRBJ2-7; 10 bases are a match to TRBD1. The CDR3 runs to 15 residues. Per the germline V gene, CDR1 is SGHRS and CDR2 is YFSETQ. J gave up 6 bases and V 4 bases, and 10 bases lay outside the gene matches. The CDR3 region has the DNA TGCGCCAGCAGCCTCATCACGGACAGGGGGGCCGAGCAGTACTTC. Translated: CASSLITDRGAEQYF.

CDR3 loop: CASRRTGAETQYF. The CDR3 nucleotides read TGTGCCAGCAGACGCACAGGGGCAGAGACCCAGTACTTC. The V and J genes are TRBV7-2 and TRBJ2-5; 7 nucleotides agree with TRBD1. The CDR3 is made up of 13 amino acids. Germline-derived CDR1 and CDR2 are SGHTA and FQGNSA. V trimming: 6 bases; J trimming: 4 bases; junction bases outside the gene matches: 5.

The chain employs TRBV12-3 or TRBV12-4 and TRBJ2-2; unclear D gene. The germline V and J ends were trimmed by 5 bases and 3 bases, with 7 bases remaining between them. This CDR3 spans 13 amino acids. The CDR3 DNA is TGTGCCAGCAGTCTGGCCTACACCGGGGAGCTGTTTTTT. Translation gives CASSLAYTGELFF.

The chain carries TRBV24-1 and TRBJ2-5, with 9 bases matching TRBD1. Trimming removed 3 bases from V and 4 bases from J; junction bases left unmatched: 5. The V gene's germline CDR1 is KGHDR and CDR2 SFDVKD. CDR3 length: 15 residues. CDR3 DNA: TGTGCCACCAGTGATAGGGGACAGGGAATAGAGACCCAGTACTTC. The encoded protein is CATSDRGQGIETQYF.

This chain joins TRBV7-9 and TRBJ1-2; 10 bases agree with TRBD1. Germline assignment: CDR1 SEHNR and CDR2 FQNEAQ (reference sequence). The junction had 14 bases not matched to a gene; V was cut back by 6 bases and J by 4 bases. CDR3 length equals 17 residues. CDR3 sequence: CASRKAGQGILSYGYTF. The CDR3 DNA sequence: TGTGCCAGCAGAAAAGCGGGACAGGGGATACTGAGCTATGGCTACACCTTC. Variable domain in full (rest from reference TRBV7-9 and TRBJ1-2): DTGVSQNPRHKITKRGQNVTFRCDPISEHNRLYWYRQTLGQGPEFLTYFQNEAQLEKSRLLSDRFSAERPKGSFSTLEIQRTEQGDSAMYLCASRKAGQGILSYGYTFGSGTRLTVV.

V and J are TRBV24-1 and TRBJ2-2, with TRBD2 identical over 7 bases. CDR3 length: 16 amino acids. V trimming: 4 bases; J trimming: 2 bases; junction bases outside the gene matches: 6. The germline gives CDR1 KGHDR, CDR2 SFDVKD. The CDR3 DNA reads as TGTGCCACCAGTGACGCCCAGCGGGGAAACACCGGGGAGCTGTTTTTT. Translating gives CATSDAQRGNTGELFF.

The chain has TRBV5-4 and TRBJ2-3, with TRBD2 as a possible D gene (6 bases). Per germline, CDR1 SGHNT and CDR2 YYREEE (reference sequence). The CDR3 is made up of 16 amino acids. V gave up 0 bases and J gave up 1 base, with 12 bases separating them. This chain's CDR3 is CASSLVAGPGTDTQYF. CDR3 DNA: TGTGCCAGCAGCTTGGTGGCGGGGCCGGGCACAGATACGCAGTATTTT. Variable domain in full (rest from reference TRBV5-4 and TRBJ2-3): ETGVTQSPTHLIKTRGQQVTLRCSSQSGHNTVSWYQQALGQGPQFIFQYYREEENGRGNFPPRFSGLQFPNYSSELNVNALELDDSALYLCASSLVAGPGTDTQYFGPGTRLTVL.

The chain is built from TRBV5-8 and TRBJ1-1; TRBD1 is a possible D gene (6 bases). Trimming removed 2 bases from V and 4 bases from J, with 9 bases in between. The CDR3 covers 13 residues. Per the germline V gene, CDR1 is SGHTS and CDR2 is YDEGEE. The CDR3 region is CASSFRGGTEAFF. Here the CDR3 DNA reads TGTGCCAGCAGCTTCAGGGGTGGCACTGAAGCTTTCTTT.